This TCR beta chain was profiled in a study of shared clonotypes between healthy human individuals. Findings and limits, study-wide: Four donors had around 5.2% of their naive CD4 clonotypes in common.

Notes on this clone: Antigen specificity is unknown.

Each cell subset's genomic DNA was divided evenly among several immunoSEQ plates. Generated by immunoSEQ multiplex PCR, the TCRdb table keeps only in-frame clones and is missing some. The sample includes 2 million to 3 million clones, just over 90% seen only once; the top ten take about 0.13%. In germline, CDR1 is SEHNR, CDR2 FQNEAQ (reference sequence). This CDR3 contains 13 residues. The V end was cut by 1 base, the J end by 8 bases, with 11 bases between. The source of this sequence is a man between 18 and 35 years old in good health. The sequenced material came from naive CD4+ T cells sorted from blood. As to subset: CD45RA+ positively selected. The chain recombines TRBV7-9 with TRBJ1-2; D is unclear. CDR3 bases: TGTGCCAGCAGCTTAGTCCAAGATGGGGGCTACACCTTC. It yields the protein CASSLVQDGGYTF.